Each of the 24 T cell receptor beta chains below was sequenced from the same sample in a study of shared clonotypes between healthy human individuals. Assay used: immunoSEQ multiplex PCR; TCRdb lists only in-frame clones, some missing. In the table there are 2 million to 2.5 million clones, almost 96% of which are singletons. The source material was naive CD4+ T cells sorted from blood. The subset is: CD45RA+ positively selected. The source of these receptors is a man aged 18 to 30 in good health.

The chain recombines TRBV27 with TRBJ2-7, with 8 bases matching TRBD1. The CDR3 spans 13 residues. CDR1 is MNHEY, CDR2 SMNVEV, per germline (reference sequence). J gave up 3 bases and V 5 bases, and 3 bases lay outside the gene matches. The chain's CDR3 is CASSRTGIYEQYF. In DNA, the CDR3 is TGTGCCAGCAGTAGGACAGGGATCTACGAGCAGTACTTC.

The chain is built from TRBV7-9 and TRBJ1-2; 9 bases fit TRBD1. Germline V gene data show CDR1 as SEHNR and CDR2 as FQNEAQ (reference sequence). With V trimmed by 5 bases and J by 4 bases, 8 bases remained unmatched. The CDR3 contains 15 residues. Here the CDR3 DNA reads TGTGCCAGCAGCCTGCAGTCGGGACAGGGCTATGGCTACACCTTC. This translates into CASSLQSGQGYGYTF. Based on the CDR3 plus reference TRBV7-9 and TRBJ1-2, the full variable domain is DTGVSQNPRHKITKRGQNVTFRCDPISEHNRLYWYRQTLGQGPEFLTYFQNEAQLEKSRLLSDRFSAERPKGSFSTLEIQRTEQGDSAMYLCASSLQSGQGYGYTFGSGTRLTVV.

The genes are TRBV7-9 and TRBJ1-4; D might be TRBD1 (6 bases). Germline V CDR1 and CDR2: SEHNR, FQNEAQ (reference sequence). The germline V and J ends were trimmed by 8 bases and 11 bases, with 18 bases remaining between them. The CDR3 is 13 residues long. This CDR3 is CASSYEQGFKLFF. The CDR3, as DNA: TGTGCCAGCTCCTACGAACAGGGTTTTAAACTGTTTTTT.

The V and J genes are TRBV6-6 and TRBJ1-2; D perhaps matches TRBD1 (6 bases). The CDR3 contains 14 residues. CDR1 is MNHNY, CDR2 SVGAGI, per germline (reference sequence). Between the trimmed V and J ends, which lost 6 bases and 4 bases, there was a span of 15 bases. CDR3 sequence reads: CASRQGLTGYGYTF. Written as DNA, the CDR3 is TGTGCCAGCAGACAGGGCCTAACGGGCTATGGCTACACCTTC.

The rearrangement links TRBV5-1 to TRBJ2-5; D is unresolved. The ends were cut back, 4 bases at V and 2 bases at J, with 12 bases in the middle. CDR1 SGHRS and CDR2 YFSETQ come from the germline V gene. CDR3 length: 14 residues. The CDR3 protein is CASSPTPQQETQYF. In DNA, the CDR3 is TGCGCCAGCAGCCCTACCCCCCAGCAAGAGACCCAGTACTTC.

The gene calls are TRBV19 and TRBJ2-3; 15 bases fit TRBD2. Germline assignment: CDR1 LNHDA and CDR2 SQIVND (reference sequence). There are 18 residues in the CDR3. V gave up 3 bases and J gave up 4 bases; unmatched junction bases: 8. The CDR3 spells CASSIAGTSGRRADTQYF. The CDR3 DNA is TGTGCCAGTAGTATTGCCGGGACTAGCGGGAGGCGAGCAGATACGCAGTATTTT.

The rearrangement links TRBV7-9 to TRBJ2-5, with TRBD2 matching over 8 bases. This CDR3 contains 14 residues. After removal of 4 bases from V and 0 bases from J, the junction contained 1 base not matched to a gene. CDR1 is SEHNR, CDR2 FQNEAQ, per germline (reference sequence). The CDR3 sequence: CASSYSGNQETQYF. CDR3 nucleotides: TGTGCCAGCAGCTATAGCGGGAACCAAGAGACCCAGTACTTC.

The chain joins TRBV19 to TRBJ2-6; D possibly matches TRBD1 or TRBD2 (5 bases each). The germline CDR1 and CDR2 sequences are LNHDA and SQIVND (reference sequence). V lost 9 bases and J lost 1, with 16 bases in between. The CDR3 is made up of 16 amino acids. Written as DNA, the CDR3 is TGTGCCAGCAACCGGGACCTCGGATCTGGGGCCAACGTCCTGACTTTC. Amino acid sequence: CASNRDLGSGANVLTF. Based on the CDR3 plus reference TRBV19 and TRBJ2-6, the full variable domain is DGGITQSPKYLFRKEGQNVTLSCEQNLNHDAMYWYRQDPGQGLRLIYYSQIVNDFQKGDIAEGYSVSREKKESFPLTVTSAQKNPTAFYLCASNRDLGSGANVLTFGAGSRLTVL.

As DNA, the CDR3 is TGTGCCAGCAGCTTCGCGGGGGGTGTCGAGACCCAGTACTTC. Translated: CASSFAGGVETQYF. The chain carries TRBV7-8 and TRBJ2-5, with 8 bases that match TRBD2. J was trimmed by 5 bases and V by 3 bases; bases with no gene match: 5. This CDR3 has 14 amino acids. Germline V gene sequence: CDR1 SGHVS, CDR2 FQNEAQ.

In the case of this clone: The sample has other DNA sequences that encode this CDR3 too. The rearrangement uses TRBV30 and TRBJ1-1, with unresolved D. The CDR3 contains 12 residues. Looked up from germline, CDR1 is GTSNPN and CDR2 is SVGIG (reference sequence). Trimming removed 3 bases at V and 1 base at J, with 6 bases between. CDR3 residues: CAWRPGNTEAFF. The CDR3 bases are TGTGCCTGGAGACCCGGGAACACTGAAGCTTTCTTT. The variable domain in full, completed from reference TRBV30 and TRBJ1-1, reads SQTIHQWPATLVQPVGSPLSLECTVEGTSNPNLYWYRQAAGRGLQLLFYSVGIGQISSEVPQNLSASRPQDRQFILSSKKLLLSDSGFYLCAWRPGNTEAFFGQGTRLTVV.

The V and J genes are TRBV7-2 and TRBJ2-3; 10 bases match TRBD2. Looked up from germline, CDR1 is SGHTA and CDR2 is FQGNSA. The CDR3 covers 18 residues. Losses at the gene ends were 4 bases for V and 2 bases for J; bases not matched to a gene: 12. In nucleotides, the CDR3 is TGTGCCAGCAGCTCGCCTAATCTAGCGGGAGTTGACACAGATACGCAGTATTTT. Translation: CASSSPNLAGVDTDTQYF.

This clone was counted once. The chain is built from TRBV5-1 and TRBJ2-5; TRBD1 matches at 7 bases. CDR1 and CDR2 (germline): SGHRS, YFSETQ. The J segment lost 0 bases and the V segment lost 3 bases, leaving 5 bases of the junction unmatched. The CDR3 is made up of 15 amino acids. The chain's CDR3 is CASSSTGTDQETQYF. The CDR3 region has the DNA TGCGCCAGCAGCTCCACCGGGACAGACCAAGAGACCCAGTACTTC.

This rearrangement joins TRBV5-1 to TRBJ2-7, with D possibly matching TRBD2 (6 bases). Per the germline V gene, CDR1 is SGHRS and CDR2 is YFSETQ. The CDR3 has 15 residues. Trimming pared 0 bases from V and 2 bases from J, leaving 12 bases between. The CDR3 sequence is CASSLGGLGAYEQYF. As DNA, the CDR3 is TGCGCCAGCAGCTTGGGGGGACTGGGCGCCTACGAGCAGTACTTC. Full variable domain (remainder filled in from reference TRBV5-1 and TRBJ2-7): KAGVTQTPRYLIKTRGQQVTLSCSPISGHRSVSWYQQTPGQGLQFLFEYFSETQRNKGNFPGRFSGRQFSNSRSEMNVSTLELGDSALYLCASSLGGLGAYEQYFGPGTRLTVT.

The genes are TRBV5-1 and TRBJ2-3; 12 nucleotides match TRBD2. J was trimmed by 0 bases and V by 9 bases; bases with no gene match: 11. The CDR3 runs 17 residues. Germline CDR1 is SGHRS and CDR2 is YFSETQ. In DNA form, the CDR3 reads TGCGCCACGTCGTCTGGACTAGCGGGGTGGAGCACAGATACGCAGTATTTT. It translates to CATSSGLAGWSTDTQYF.

This clone was seen only once. V and J are TRBV11-3 and TRBJ2-7; the match to TRBD1 covers 9 bases. The CDR3 covers 14 residues. Germline V lookup: CDR1 SGHNT, CDR2 YENEEA. Trimming took 3 bases from V and 5 from J; bases not matched to a gene: 5. In DNA form, the CDR3 reads TGTGCCAGCAGCTTGAGGGACAGGGATGACGAGCAGTACTTC. This gives the protein CASSLRDRDDEQYF.

The rearrangement links TRBV4-3 to TRBJ1-5; D call uncertain. Trimming removed 0 bases at V and 2 bases at J, with 11 bases between. The CDR3 is 16 residues long. Germline V lookup: CDR1 LGHNA, CDR2 YSLEER. CDR3 nucleotide sequence: TGCGCCAGCAGCCAAGAGGGAAGAAGGGGCAATCAGCCCCAGCATTTT. Translation gives CASSQEGRRGNQPQHF.

The chain links TRBV7-2 to TRBJ2-2; D unclear. Per the germline V gene, CDR1 is SGHTA and CDR2 is FQGNSA. The V and J ends lost 1 base and 5 bases respectively, with 8 bases between them. This CDR3 contains 14 residues. DNA of the CDR3: TGTGCCAGCAGCTTAGTTCCGGGTACCGGGGAGCTGTTTTTT. Translating it yields CASSLVPGTGELFF.

This clone has a single count. The rearrangement uses TRBV7-9 and TRBJ1-2, with D unclear. The CDR3 has 13 residues. V lost 1 base and J lost 8, with 11 bases in between. Germline CDR1 reads SEHNR; CDR2 reads FQNEAQ (reference sequence). Written as DNA, the CDR3 is TGTGCCAGCAGCTTAGTTGGGGTATTCGGCTACACCTTC. It yields the protein CASSLVGVFGYTF.

Comments on this clone: The sample contains more than one DNA sequence encoding this CDR3. The CDR3 DNA reads as TGTGCCAGCAGCTCGAGAGGTTCACCCCTCCACTTT. Translated: CASSSRGSPLHF. This chain joins TRBV6-5 and TRBJ1-6; D not certain. Germline V CDR1 and CDR2: MNHEY, SVGAGI. The length of the CDR3 is 12 residues. V shed 6 bases and J shed 9 bases, with 9 bases lying between them.

The chain recombines TRBV5-8 with TRBJ2-3; 8 bases line up with TRBD2. This CDR3 region has 16 residues. J gave up 8 bases and V 4 bases, and 15 bases lay outside the gene matches. The V gene's germline CDR1 is SGHTS and CDR2 YDEGEE. CDR3 sequence (DNA): TGTGCCAGCAGCGCAGCCGGGACTAGGGGTGGGGGTACGCAGTATTTT. This encodes CASSAAGTRGGGTQYF.

This chain joins TRBV7-9 and TRBJ2-3, with D perhaps matching TRBD2 (6 bases). This CDR3 is built from 15 residues. Trimming pared 5 bases from V and 6 bases from J, leaving 18 bases between. The V gene's germline CDR1 is SEHNR and CDR2 FQNEAQ (reference sequence). The CDR3 here is CASSPQGLPADTQYF. Here the CDR3 DNA reads TGTGCCAGCAGCCCCCAGGGACTTCCCGCGGATACGCAGTATTTT. Variable domain in full (rest from reference TRBV7-9 and TRBJ2-3): DTGVSQNPRHKITKRGQNVTFRCDPISEHNRLYWYRQTLGQGPEFLTYFQNEAQLEKSRLLSDRFSAERPKGSFSTLEIQRTEQGDSAMYLCASSPQGLPADTQYFGPGTRLTVL.

This clone was observed once. V gene TRBV6-5 combines with J gene TRBJ2-1; 9 bases align to TRBD1. V lost 3 bases, J lost 4 bases, and 4 bases stayed unmatched. CDR1 MNHEY and CDR2 SVGAGI come from the germline V gene. The CDR3 contains 15 residues. CDR3 sequence reads: CASSYRDRVYNEQFF. CDR3 nucleotides: TGTGCCAGCAGTTATCGGGACAGGGTATACAATGAGCAGTTCTTC.

The chain couples TRBV6-6 to TRBJ2-5; the D gene is possibly TRBD2 (7 bases). This CDR3 comprises 13 residues. CDR1 and CDR2 (germline): MNHNY, SVGAGI (reference sequence). Trimming cost V 7 bases and J 0 bases, with 9 bases left between them. CDR3 in amino acids: CASKGGNQETQYF. The CDR3 DNA reads as TGTGCCAGCAAGGGGGGGAACCAAGAGACCCAGTACTTC.

The genes are TRBV18 and TRBJ2-7; TRBD2 agrees at 8 bases. The V gene's germline CDR1 is KGHSH and CDR2 LQKENI. V lost 6 bases to trimming and J lost 5 bases; unmatched junction nucleotides: 9. The CDR3 totals 14 residues. In DNA form, the CDR3 reads TGTGCCAGCTCCCAAAATAGCGGGGCCGACGAGCAGTACTTC. Its translation is CASSQNSGADEQYF.